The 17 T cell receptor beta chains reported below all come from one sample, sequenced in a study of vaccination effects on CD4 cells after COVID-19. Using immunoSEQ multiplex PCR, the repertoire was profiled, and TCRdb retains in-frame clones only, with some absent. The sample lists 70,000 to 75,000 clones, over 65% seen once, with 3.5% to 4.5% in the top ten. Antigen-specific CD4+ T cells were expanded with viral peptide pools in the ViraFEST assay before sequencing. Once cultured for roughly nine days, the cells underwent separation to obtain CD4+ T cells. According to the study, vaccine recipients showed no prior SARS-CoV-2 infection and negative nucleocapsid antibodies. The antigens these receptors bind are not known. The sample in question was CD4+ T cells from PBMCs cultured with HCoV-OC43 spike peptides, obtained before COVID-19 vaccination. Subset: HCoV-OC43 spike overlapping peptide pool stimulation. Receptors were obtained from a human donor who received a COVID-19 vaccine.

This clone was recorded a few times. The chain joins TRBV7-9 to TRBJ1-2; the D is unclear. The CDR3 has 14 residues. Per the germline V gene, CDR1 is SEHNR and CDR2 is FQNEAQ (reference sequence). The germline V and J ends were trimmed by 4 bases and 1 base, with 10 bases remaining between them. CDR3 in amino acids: CASSSRAVNYGYTF. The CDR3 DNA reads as TGTGCCAGCAGCTCCCGGGCCGTTAACTATGGCTACACCTTC.

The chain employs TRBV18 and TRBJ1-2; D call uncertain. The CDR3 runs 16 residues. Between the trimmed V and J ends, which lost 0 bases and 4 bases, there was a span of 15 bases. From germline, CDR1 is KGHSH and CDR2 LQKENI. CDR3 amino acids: CASSPPHSRWGYGYTF. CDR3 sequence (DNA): TGTGCCAGCTCACCACCACACAGCCGGTGGGGCTATGGCTACACCTTC.

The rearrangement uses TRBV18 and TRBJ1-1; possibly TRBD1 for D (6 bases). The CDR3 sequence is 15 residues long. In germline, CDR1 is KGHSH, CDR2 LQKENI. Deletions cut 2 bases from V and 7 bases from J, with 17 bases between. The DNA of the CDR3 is TGTGCCAGCTCACCAGGTGTGGGGGCGCCGGGTGAAGCTTTCTTT. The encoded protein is CASSPGVGAPGEAFF.

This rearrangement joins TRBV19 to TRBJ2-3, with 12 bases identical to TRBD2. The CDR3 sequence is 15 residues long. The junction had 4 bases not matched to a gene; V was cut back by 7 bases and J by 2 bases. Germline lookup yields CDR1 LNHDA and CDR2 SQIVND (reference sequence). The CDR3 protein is CASNGLAGTTDTQYF. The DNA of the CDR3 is TGTGCCAGTAACGGACTAGCGGGGACCACAGATACGCAGTATTTT.

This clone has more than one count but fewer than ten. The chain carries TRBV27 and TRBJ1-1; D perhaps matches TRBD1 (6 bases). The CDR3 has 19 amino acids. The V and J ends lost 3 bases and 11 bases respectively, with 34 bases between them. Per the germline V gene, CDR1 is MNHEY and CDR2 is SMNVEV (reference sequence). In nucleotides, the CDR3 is TGTGCCAGCAGTTTTTCATCGGGGGGCGCCGGCGAAGTTACGGAGTTGGCTTTCTTT. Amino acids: CASSFSSGGAGEVTELAFF.

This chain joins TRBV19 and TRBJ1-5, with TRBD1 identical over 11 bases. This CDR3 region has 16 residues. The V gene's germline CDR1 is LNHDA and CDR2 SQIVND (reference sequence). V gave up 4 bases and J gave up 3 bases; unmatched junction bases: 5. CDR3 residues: CASSTRTGGYNQPQHF. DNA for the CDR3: TGTGCCAGTAGTACACGGACAGGGGGCTACAATCAGCCCCAGCATTTT.

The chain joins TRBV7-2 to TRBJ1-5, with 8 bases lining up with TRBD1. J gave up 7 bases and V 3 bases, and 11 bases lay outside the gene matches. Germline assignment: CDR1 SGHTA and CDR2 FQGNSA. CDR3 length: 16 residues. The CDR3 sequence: CASSLETGAGRQPQHF. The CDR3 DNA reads TGTGCCAGCAGCTTGGAGACAGGGGCGGGTAGACAGCCCCAGCATTTT.

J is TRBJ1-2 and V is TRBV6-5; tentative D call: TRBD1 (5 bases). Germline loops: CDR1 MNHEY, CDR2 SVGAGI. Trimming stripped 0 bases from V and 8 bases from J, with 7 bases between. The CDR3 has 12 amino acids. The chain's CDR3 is CASSYSKGGYTF. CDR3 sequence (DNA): TGTGCCAGCAGTTACTCGAAGGGGGGCTACACCTTC.

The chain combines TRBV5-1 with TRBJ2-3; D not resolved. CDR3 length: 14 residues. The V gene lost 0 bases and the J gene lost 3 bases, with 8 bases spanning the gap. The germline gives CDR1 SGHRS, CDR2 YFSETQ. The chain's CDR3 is CASSLEGQTDTQYF. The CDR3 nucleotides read TGCGCCAGCAGCTTGGAGGGTCAAACAGATACGCAGTATTTT.

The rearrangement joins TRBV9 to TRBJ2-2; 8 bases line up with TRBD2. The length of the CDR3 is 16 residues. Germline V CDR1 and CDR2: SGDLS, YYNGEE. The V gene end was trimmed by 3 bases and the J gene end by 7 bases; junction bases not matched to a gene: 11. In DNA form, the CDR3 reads TGTGCCAGCAGCGGAAGCGGGGGCCTGGCGGGCGGGGAGCTGTTTTTT. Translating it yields CASSGSGGLAGGELFF.

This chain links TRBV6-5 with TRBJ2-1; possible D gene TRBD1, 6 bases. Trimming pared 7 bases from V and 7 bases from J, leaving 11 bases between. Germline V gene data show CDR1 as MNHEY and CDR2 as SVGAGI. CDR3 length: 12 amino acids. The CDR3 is CASKTGQNEQFF. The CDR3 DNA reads TGTGCCAGCAAAACAGGGCAGAATGAGCAGTTCTTC.

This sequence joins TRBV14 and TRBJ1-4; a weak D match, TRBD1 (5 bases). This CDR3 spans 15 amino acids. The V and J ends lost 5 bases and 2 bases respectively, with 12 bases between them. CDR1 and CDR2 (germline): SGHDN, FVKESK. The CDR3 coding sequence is TGTGCCAGCAGCACCCTGGGGGGGACTAATGAAAAACTGTTTTTT. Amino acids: CASSTLGGTNEKLFF. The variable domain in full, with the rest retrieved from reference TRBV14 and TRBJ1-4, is EAGVTQFPSHSVIEKGQTVTLRCDPISGHDNLYWYRRVMGKEIKFLLHFVKESKQDESGMPNNRFLAERTGGTYSTLKVQPAELEDSGVYFCASSTLGGTNEKLFFGSGTQLSVL.

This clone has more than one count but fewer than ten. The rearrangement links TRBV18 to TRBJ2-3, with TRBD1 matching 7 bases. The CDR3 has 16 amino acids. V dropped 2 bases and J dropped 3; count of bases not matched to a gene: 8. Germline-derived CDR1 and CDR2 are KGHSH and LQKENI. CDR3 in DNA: TGTGCCAGCTCACCAGTAGTGAACAGGGGAACAGATACGCAGTATTTT. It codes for CASSPVVNRGTDTQYF.

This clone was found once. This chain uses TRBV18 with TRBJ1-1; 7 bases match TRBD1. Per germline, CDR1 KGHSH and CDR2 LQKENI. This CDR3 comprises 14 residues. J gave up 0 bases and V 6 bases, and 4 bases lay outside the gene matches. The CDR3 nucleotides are TGTGCCAGCTCTCCCGACAGGGTGAACACTGAAGCTTTCTTT. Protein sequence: CASSPDRVNTEAFF.

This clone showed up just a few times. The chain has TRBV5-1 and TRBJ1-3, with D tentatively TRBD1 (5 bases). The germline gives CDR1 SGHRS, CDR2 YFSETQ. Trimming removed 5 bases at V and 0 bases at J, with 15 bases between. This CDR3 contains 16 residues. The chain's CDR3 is CASRSGTVSSGNTIYF. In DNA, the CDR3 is TGCGCCAGCAGATCCGGGACGGTGAGCTCTGGAAACACCATATATTTT.

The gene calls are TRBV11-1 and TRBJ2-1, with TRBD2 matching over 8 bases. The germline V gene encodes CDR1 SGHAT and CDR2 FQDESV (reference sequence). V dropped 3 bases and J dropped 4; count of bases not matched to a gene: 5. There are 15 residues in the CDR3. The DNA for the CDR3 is TGTGCCAGCAGCTTTTTAGCGGGAAAATACAATGAGCAGTTCTTC. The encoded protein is CASSFLAGKYNEQFF.

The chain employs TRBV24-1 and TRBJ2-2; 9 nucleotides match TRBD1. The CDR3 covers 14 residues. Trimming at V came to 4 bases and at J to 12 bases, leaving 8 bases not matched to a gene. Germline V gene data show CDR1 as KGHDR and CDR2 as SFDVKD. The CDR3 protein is CATSEPGQGGKLFF. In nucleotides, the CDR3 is TGTGCCACCAGTGAGCCGGGACAGGGTGGGAAGCTGTTTTTT.